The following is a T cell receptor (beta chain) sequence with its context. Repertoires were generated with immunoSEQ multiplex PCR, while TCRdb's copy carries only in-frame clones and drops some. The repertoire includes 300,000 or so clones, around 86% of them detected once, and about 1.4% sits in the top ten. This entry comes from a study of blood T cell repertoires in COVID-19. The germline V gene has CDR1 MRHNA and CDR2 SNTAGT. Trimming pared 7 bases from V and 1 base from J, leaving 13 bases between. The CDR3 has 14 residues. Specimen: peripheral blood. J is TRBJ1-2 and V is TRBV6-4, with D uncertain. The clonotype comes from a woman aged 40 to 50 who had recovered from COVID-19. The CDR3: CASTNKGDNYGYTF. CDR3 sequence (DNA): TGTGCCAGCACCAACAAGGGAGATAACTATGGCTACACCTTC.